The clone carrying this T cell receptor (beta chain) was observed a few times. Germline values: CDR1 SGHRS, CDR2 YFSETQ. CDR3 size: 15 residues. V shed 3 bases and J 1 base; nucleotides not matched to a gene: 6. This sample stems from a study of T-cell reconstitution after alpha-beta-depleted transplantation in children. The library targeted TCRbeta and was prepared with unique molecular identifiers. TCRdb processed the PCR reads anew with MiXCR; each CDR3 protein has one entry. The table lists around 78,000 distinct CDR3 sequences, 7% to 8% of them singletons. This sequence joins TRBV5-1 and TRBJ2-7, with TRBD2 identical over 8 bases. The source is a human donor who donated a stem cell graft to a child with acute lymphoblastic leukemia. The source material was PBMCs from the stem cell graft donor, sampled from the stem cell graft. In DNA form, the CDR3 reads TGCGCCAGCAGCTCCGGGGGGGCGATATCCTACGAGCAGTACTTC. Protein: CASSSGGAISYEQYF.